The entry that follows covers one T cell receptor beta chain sequence. Its antigen is as yet unknown. This CDR3 spans 15 amino acids. Germline V CDR1 and CDR2: LNHDA, SQIVND (reference sequence). Trimming removed 5 bases from V and 5 bases from J; junction bases left unmatched: 7. This sample stems from a study of cytomegalovirus exposure and HLA in healthy donors. Study-level results: A later analysis linked 15,000 to 20,000 TCR beta sequences to HLA alleles at 0.05 false discovery rate.

13 Jbeta primers and 60 Vbeta primers were used for the PCR. Repertoires were generated with immunoSEQ multiplex PCR, while TCRdb's copy carries only in-frame clones and drops some. In the table there are some 150,000 clones, roughly 83% of which are singletons. The chain links TRBV19 to TRBJ1-3, with 9 bases fitting TRBD1. The origin of this receptor is a woman between 18 and 29 years old in good health and CMV-seronegative. Sequences were obtained from PBMCs. CDR3 in amino acids: CASSPGQGLRNTIYF. For the CDR3, the DNA is TGTGCCAGTAGTCCGGGACAGGGTTTGAGAAACACCATATATTTT.